The 4 T cell receptor beta chains in this list originate from one sample, sequenced in a study of cytomegalovirus exposure and HLA in healthy donors. Measured with immunoSEQ multiplex PCR; TCRdb has only the in-frame clones, and not every one. The data contain a few hundred thousand clones, approximately 85% of them singletons. Sequencing was done on a sample of PBMCs. The receptors were gathered from a man aged 25-40 years in good health and CMV-seronegative.

The chain combines TRBV6-5 with TRBJ1-2; a possible D gene is TRBD1 (5 bases). V dropped 3 bases and J dropped 7 bases, with 15 bases sitting between them. The CDR3 spans 14 residues. Germline CDR1 reads MNHEY; CDR2 reads SVGAGI. The CDR3 DNA is TGTGCCAGCAGTTATGCGGGGGGTAGCAGTGGCTACACCTTC. It translates to CASSYAGGSSGYTF.

DNA of the CDR3: TGTGCCACCCCGAGCGGACGCTATGGCTACACCTTC. This sequence encodes CATPSGRYGYTF. This chain joins TRBV2 and TRBJ1-2, with unresolved D. With 10 bases removed from V and 4 bases from J, the gap between germline ends came to 13 bases. The CDR3 spans 12 residues. Germline loops: CDR1 SNHLY, CDR2 FYNNEI.

This clone was counted a few times. This chain joins TRBV6-5 and TRBJ1-6; a weak D match, TRBD1 (6 bases). V was shortened by 2 bases and J by 9 bases, with 14 bases between the two germline ends. The CDR3 is 15 amino acids. In germline, CDR1 is MNHEY, CDR2 SVGAGI. The CDR3 sequence is CASSYDGTPLSPLHF. CDR3 DNA sequence: TGTGCCAGCAGTTACGATGGGACACCTCTTTCACCCCTCCACTTT.

The rearrangement joins TRBV30 to TRBJ1-3, with no clear D. The CDR3 consists of 13 residues. The germline V gene has CDR1 GTSNPN and CDR2 SVGIG (reference sequence). Trimming took 2 bases from V and 0 from J, leaving 5 bases between them. Written as DNA, the CDR3 is TGTGCCTGGAGTTCCAGCTCTGGAAACACCATATATTTT. Its protein is CAWSSSSGNTIYF.